This T cell receptor (beta chain) appears in the sequencing data of a study of early T cells in non-severe SARS-CoV-2 infection (dated by TCRdb to the early 2020s). In the study overall: Bulk RNA from unsorted whole blood was used for TCR sequencing, so alpha and beta chains could not be paired.

Library preparation employed 5' RACE. Data came from a NextSeq 500. To correct for sequencing error and PCR bias, the TCR library protocol tagged individual cDNA molecules with unique molecular identifiers. Both TCR alpha and beta chains were sequenced, and tight co-correlation was observed between alpha and beta sequence abundances in each sample. Regarding the original processing steps: Decombinator V4 was used to annotate TCR sequences for V gene, J gene and CDR3. TCRs were defined as expanded if a significant change between any two time points was detected under a Poisson model with p below 0.0001. TCR abundances were normalised to the total number of TCRs sequenced in each sample and reported as counts per million. TRAV1-2 paired with TRAJ12, TRAJ20 or TRAJ33 defined MAIT TCRs, while TRAV10 paired with TRAJ18 defined iNKT TCRs. A search of VDJdb, accessed on 1 November 2021, was run for TCRs annotated to CMV, EBV and SARS-CoV-2, with TCRs annotated for multiple antigens excluded. TCRdb reanalyzed the raw reads on its own, using fastp at Q25 for trimming and MiXCR for clone calling, and kept in-frame beta chains. Rows with a matching CDR3 protein are joined into one entry that keeps the most common DNA and genes. The V and J calls shown here were made by TCRdb, not taken from the authors' results. Here the sample has roughly 46,000 distinct CDR3 sequences; about 5.2% occur a single time. The ten largest clonotypes hold 4.5% to 5.5% of the sample.

Ten or more counts support this clonotype. Its antigen is not yet known. There are no base qualities to consult, and no much larger clone falls within one base. The research as a whole found: Matching against VDJdb was skewed toward anti-spike CD8 responses, likely underestimated virus-specific expansions, and missed private and CD4 specificities.

There are 14 amino acids in the CDR3, from cysteine to phenylalanine inclusive. CDR3 DNA is the only sequence kept; it has 42 bases, read in frame from the first base. V gives up 6 bases and J gives up 1 base, and the segment between their germline ends measures 13 bases. Set within a cohort of healthcare workers in London, UK, this nested case-control study involved weekly PCR testing of nasopharyngeal swabs along with blood sampling. Healthcare workers were recruited between 23 and 31 March 2020, during the week of the UK lockdown, and were followed weekly for up to roughly 16 weeks. Sequencing was performed on whole blood, taken at baseline. The sequence is built from TRBV12-3 or TRBV12-4 and TRBJ2-7; TRBD2 could be the D gene, as 5 bases match. This sequence originates from an adult who was a healthcare worker with PCR-confirmed SARS-CoV-2 infection or an uninfected control (not recorded which). The CDR3 region reads CASSPTSGSYEQYF. The nucleotide sequence is TGTGCCAGCAGCCCCACGAGCGGATCCTACGAGCAGTACTTC.